Listed below are T cell receptor beta chains from one sample, sequenced in a study of blood T cell repertoires in COVID-19. Clones were sequenced by immunoSEQ multiplex PCR, and TCRdb holds only the in-frame ones, with some missing. The data show hundreds of thousands of clones, about 82% seen once. Sequencing was done on a sample of PBMCs or T cells enriched from blood (not recorded which). These receptors all stem from a woman aged 45 to 65 with acute COVID-19. CDR3s include the opening cysteine and the closing phenylalanine or tryptophan. A D gene is named only where the DNA matches it firmly. Clone sizes are given selectively: once, few, many, or a class where the clone is expanded.

D: -
J: TRBJ2-7
size: -
V: TRBV3-1/TRBV3-2
DNA: TGTGCCAGCAGCCAAGGGGGCCGGCCGACCTACGAGCAGTACTTC
CDR3: CASSQGGRPTYEQYF

D: TRBD1
J: TRBJ2-7
size: -
V: TRBV3-1/TRBV3-2
DNA: TGTGCCAGCAGCCGGGCGGGACAGGGCCTCTACGAGCAGTACTTC
CDR3: CASSRAGQGLYEQYF

D: TRBD1
J: TRBJ2-1
size: -
V: TRBV30
DNA: TGTGCCTGGAGCCAGGGGGAAAATGAGCAGTTCTTC
CDR3: CAWSQGENEQFF

D: TRBD1
J: TRBJ1-6
size: few
V: TRBV7-9
DNA: TGTGCCAGCAGCCCACGGGACAGTAGGAATTCACCCCTCCACTTT
CDR3: CASSPRDSRNSPLHF

D: -
J: TRBJ1-5
size: -
V: TRBV7-9
DNA: TGTGCCAGCAGTTTAACAGGGTCCGAACAGCCCCAGCATTTT
CDR3: CASSLTGSEQPQHF

D: -
J: TRBJ2-3
size: few
V: TRBV25-1
DNA: TGTGCCAGCAGTGAATACAGTCTCACAGATACGCAGTATTTT
CDR3: CASSEYSLTDTQYF

D: -
J: TRBJ2-2
size: -
V: TRBV19
DNA: TGTGCCAGTAGTATAGTATCAGGATTTGACACCGGGGAGCTGTTTTTT
CDR3: CASSIVSGFDTGELFF

D: TRBD1
J: TRBJ1-5
size: -
V: TRBV7-2
DNA: TGTGCCAGCAGCCGCAGTGGGACAGGGGTGAGCAATCAGCCCCAGCATTTT
CDR3: CASSRSGTGVSNQPQHF

D: -
J: TRBJ1-2
size: -
V: TRBV29-1
DNA: TGCAGCGTTGACGTAGGGCGGGCCAGCTATGGCTACACCTTC
CDR3: CSVDVGRASYGYTF

D: -
J: TRBJ1-2
size: -
V: TRBV4-3
DNA: TGCGCCAGCAGCCAAGATCTCCAGGGTGGCTACACCTTC
CDR3: CASSQDLQGGYTF

D: -
J: TRBJ1-5
size: few
V: TRBV27
DNA: TGTGCCAGCAGTTTATCGATCACGGACTTTGCTCAGCCCCAGCATTTT
CDR3: CASSLSITDFAQPQHF

D: TRBD2
J: TRBJ2-1
size: -
V: TRBV2
DNA: TGTGCCAGCAGTGAAGCGTCAGCGGGGGGAGGTGAGCAGTTCTTC
CDR3: CASSEASAGGGEQFF

D: -
J: TRBJ1-4
size: -
V: TRBV7-8
DNA: TGTGCCAGCAGCAAAGGAGGAACTAATGAAAAACTGTTTTTT
CDR3: CASSKGGTNEKLFF

D: -
J: TRBJ2-3
size: -
V: TRBV10-2
DNA: TGCGCCAGCAGTGCACAGGGAAGGGGGCAGTATTTT
CDR3: CASSAQGRGQYF

D: -
J: TRBJ1-4
size: -
V: TRBV6-5
DNA: TGTGCCAGCAGCCTTAATGAAAAACTGTTTTTT
CDR3: CASSLNEKLFF

D: -
J: TRBJ1-1
size: -
V: TRBV19
DNA: TGTGCCAGTAGTACCGGAAGGGGAGGAACTGAAGCTTTCTTT
CDR3: CASSTGRGGTEAFF

D: -
J: TRBJ2-3
size: -
V: TRBV5-6
DNA: TGTGCCAGCAGTACTCCCACAGATACGCAGTATTTT
CDR3: CASSTPTDTQYF

D: TRBD1
J: TRBJ2-2
size: -
V: TRBV30
DNA: TGTGCCTGGAAGGGGACAGGGGTCACCGGGGAGCTGTTTTTT
CDR3: CAWKGTGVTGELFF

D: -
J: TRBJ1-1
size: -
V: TRBV7-9
DNA: TGTGCCAGCAGCTTAACAGAAGCCCACACTGAAGCTTTCTTT
CDR3: CASSLTEAHTEAFF

D: -
J: TRBJ1-1
size: -
V: TRBV30
DNA: TGTGCCTGGAGTGTTAAGACAGGTATTGAAGCTTTCTTT
CDR3: CAWSVKTGIEAFF

D: -
J: TRBJ1-5
size: -
V: TRBV6-5
DNA: TGTGCCAGCTCCCCGGACGGCGGGCGAGGGCCCCAGCATTTT
CDR3: CASSPDGGRGPQHF

D: TRBD2
J: TRBJ2-1
size: -
V: TRBV9
DNA: TGTGCCAGCAGCGCTGGACTAGCGGGGGCCGACAATGAGCAGTTCTTC
CDR3: CASSAGLAGADNEQFF

D: -
J: TRBJ1-5
size: -
V: TRBV6-5
DNA: TGTGCCACTGGCGGGGGCGATAATCAGCCCCAGCATTTT
CDR3: CATGGGDNQPQHF

D: -
J: TRBJ2-1
size: -
V: TRBV7-9
DNA: TGTGCCAGCAGCTCGGATCCTAACGGCGGATGGAATGAGCAGTTCTTC
CDR3: CASSSDPNGGWNEQFF

D: TRBD1
J: TRBJ1-2
size: -
V: TRBV19
DNA: TGTGCCAGTAGGGTTCAGGGACAGGGGCGGTTTGGCTACACCTTC
CDR3: CASRVQGQGRFGYTF

D: TRBD1
J: TRBJ2-7
size: once
V: TRBV9
DNA: TGTGCCAGCAGCGTAGGTCCAGGGGGCAACGAGCAGTACTTC
CDR3: CASSVGPGGNEQYF

D: TRBD1
J: TRBJ1-4
size: -
V: TRBV4-1
DNA: TGCGCCAGCAGCCACCCGGGACAGGGGCGGGAAAAACTGTTTTTT
CDR3: CASSHPGQGREKLFF

D: -
J: TRBJ1-2
size: -
V: TRBV12-3/TRBV12-4
DNA: TGTGCCAGCAGTCGGGGGTTACTGTACGGCTACACCTTC
CDR3: CASSRGLLYGYTF

D: TRBD1
J: TRBJ1-1
size: once
V: TRBV7-9
DNA: TGTGCCAGCATTCTGTACAGGGGTGTTGAAGCTTTCTTT
CDR3: CASILYRGVEAFF

D: TRBD1
J: TRBJ1-2
size: -
V: TRBV19
DNA: TGTGCCAGTAGTACGGAGACAGGGGGCGCTGGCCTATATGGCTACACCTTC
CDR3: CASSTETGGAGLYGYTF

D: -
J: TRBJ1-1
size: -
V: TRBV7-6
DNA: TGTGCCAGCAGCCCCCAGACAGTCCACACTGAAGCTTTCTTT
CDR3: CASSPQTVHTEAFF

D: -
J: TRBJ2-3
size: -
V: TRBV6-4
DNA: TGTGCCAGCAGTGTTAGTGCTAGCACAGATACGCAGTATTTT
CDR3: CASSVSASTDTQYF

D: TRBD1
J: TRBJ2-1
size: -
V: TRBV5-1
DNA: TGCGCCAGCAGCTTGCAGGGGACAGGGGGCCTCGATGAGCAGTTCTTC
CDR3: CASSLQGTGGLDEQFF

D: TRBD1
J: TRBJ2-1
size: -
V: TRBV19
DNA: TGTGCCAGTAGTATCCGAGGAGACAGGGGGTATTTCTTC
CDR3: CASSIRGDRGYFF

D: -
J: TRBJ1-2
size: -
V: TRBV19
DNA: TGTGCCAGTAGTATAACACCTAACAGGGGCTACACCTTC
CDR3: CASSITPNRGYTF

D: -
J: TRBJ1-1
size: -
V: TRBV5-4
DNA: TGTGCCAGCAGCTTGGCTGACACCTTGAACACTGAAGCTTTCTTT
CDR3: CASSLADTLNTEAFF

D: TRBD1
J: TRBJ1-5
size: -
V: TRBV19
DNA: TGTGCCAGTAGTATAGAACAGGGGCGTCAGCCCCAGCATTTT
CDR3: CASSIEQGRQPQHF

D: -
J: TRBJ2-7
size: -
V: TRBV6-2/TRBV6-3
DNA: TGTGCCAGCAGTATCTCATCCGGGACAATCTCCTACGAGCAGTACTTC
CDR3: CASSISSGTISYEQYF

D: TRBD2
J: TRBJ2-1
size: once
V: TRBV7-7
DNA: TGTGCCAGCAGCCCCGGACTAGCGGCCGATGAGCAGTTCTTC
CDR3: CASSPGLAADEQFF

D: TRBD1
J: TRBJ1-6
size: -
V: TRBV7-6
DNA: TGTGCCAGCAGCTCCGGACAGGGCCACTCCTATGGTTCACCCCTCCACTTT
CDR3: CASSSGQGHSYGSPLHF

D: -
J: TRBJ1-6
size: -
V: TRBV3-1/TRBV3-2
DNA: TGTGCCAGCAGCCCCGTCATATTGCGGGGTCGAAGCTCACCCCTCCACTTT
CDR3: CASSPVILRGRSSPLHF

D: -
J: TRBJ2-1
size: many
V: TRBV19
DNA: TGTGCCACTCGGGACTCCCCCTCCTACAATGAGCAGTTCTTC
CDR3: CATRDSPSYNEQFF

D: TRBD1
J: TRBJ2-7
size: once
V: TRBV18
DNA: TGTGCCAGCTTGTCGACAGGGAGCACCTTCGGCGAGCAGTACTTC
CDR3: CASLSTGSTFGEQYF

D: TRBD1
J: TRBJ2-7
size: -
V: TRBV5-1
DNA: TGCGCCAGCAGCCAAGCCCGGGACAGGGGGGCCTACGAGCAGTACTTC
CDR3: CASSQARDRGAYEQYF

D: TRBD2
J: TRBJ2-2
size: once
V: TRBV4-3
DNA: TGCGCCAGCAGCCAAGAATACCAGCGGGGCACCGGGGAGCTGTTTTTT
CDR3: CASSQEYQRGTGELFF

D: -
J: TRBJ1-5
size: -
V: TRBV6-5
DNA: TGTGCCAGCAGTTACTCGTCAGGAAACAATCAGCCCCAGCATTTT
CDR3: CASSYSSGNNQPQHF

D: TRBD1
J: TRBJ2-1
size: -
V: TRBV2
DNA: TGTGCCGGCCGGGACAGGGTATTTAGCGGGCACAATGAGCAGTTCTTC
CDR3: CAGRDRVFSGHNEQFF